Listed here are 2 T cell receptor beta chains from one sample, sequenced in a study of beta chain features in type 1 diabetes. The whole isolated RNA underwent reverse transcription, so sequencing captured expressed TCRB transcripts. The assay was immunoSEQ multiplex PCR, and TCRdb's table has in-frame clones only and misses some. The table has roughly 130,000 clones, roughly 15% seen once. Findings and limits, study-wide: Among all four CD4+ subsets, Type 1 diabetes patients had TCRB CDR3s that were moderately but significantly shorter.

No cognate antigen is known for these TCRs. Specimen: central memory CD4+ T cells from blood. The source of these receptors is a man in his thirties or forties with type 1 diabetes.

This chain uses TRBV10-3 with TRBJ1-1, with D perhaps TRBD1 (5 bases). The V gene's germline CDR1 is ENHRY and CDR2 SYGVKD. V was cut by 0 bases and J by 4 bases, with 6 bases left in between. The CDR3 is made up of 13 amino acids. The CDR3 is CAISESRGTEAFF. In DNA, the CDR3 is TGTGCCATCAGTGAGTCGAGGGGCACTGAAGCTTTCTTT.

This chain's CDR3 is CASSLAAGAWQFF. The CDR3 nucleotides are TGTGCCAGCAGCTTAGCGGCAGGTGCATGGCAGTTCTTC. This chain uses TRBV7-7 with TRBJ2-1; no clear D gene. Germline V gene lookup returns CDR1 SSHAT and CDR2 FNYEAQ (reference sequence). The CDR3 spans 13 residues. The germline V and J ends were trimmed by 0 bases and 12 bases, with 12 bases remaining between them.